The rows below give T cell receptor beta chains drawn from one sample of a study of blood T cell repertoires in COVID-19. Measured with immunoSEQ multiplex PCR; TCRdb has only the in-frame clones, and not every one. Among more than 200,000 clones listed, 86% were seen once. Material: peripheral blood. These receptors all stem from a woman between 50 and 59 years old with acute or convalescent COVID-19. The CDR3 runs from the conserved cysteine through the conserved F or W. D genes are given only for firm matches. Clone size is shown for a subset of rows, as once, few, many or a class of expanded clone.

>TRBV10-3|TRBJ2-1|TRBD2|NA
TGTGCCATCATGGTAGCGGGGGCCCCATACAATGAGCAGTTCTTC
CAIMVAGAPYNEQFF
>TRBV10-3|TRBJ1-2|NA|NA
TGTGCCATCAGTGAGTCTTCCGTCTACTCAGGGAACTATGGCTACACCTTC
CAISESSVYSGNYGYTF
>TRBV4-3|TRBJ1-4|NA|NA
TGCGCCAGCAGCCAAGGAGGGCAGAATAATGAAAAACTGTTTTTT
CASSQGGQNNEKLFF
>TRBV11-3|TRBJ1-2|TRBD1|NA
TGTGCCAGCAGCTTCCCGGGACAGGGGGCTAGTGGCTACACCTTC
CASSFPGQGASGYTF
>TRBV15|TRBJ2-6|TRBD1|NA
TGTGCCACCAGTCCGGGACAGCATTTCTCTGGGGCCAACGTCCTGACTTTC
CATSPGQHFSGANVLTF
>TRBV7-8|TRBJ2-3|TRBD2|NA
TGTGCCAGCAGCTTAGCCCGACTAGCGGGGACTTTCACAGATACGCAGTATTTT
CASSLARLAGTFTDTQYF
>TRBV7-6|TRBJ1-6|NA|NA
TGTGCCAGCAGCCCTAGTTCCGCGTATAATTCACCCCTCCACTTT
CASSPSSAYNSPLHF
>TRBV3-1/TRBV3-2|TRBJ2-5|TRBD2|NA
TGTGCCAGCAGCCTTTCAGGGACTAGCGGGGGGGGTAAGAACTTC
CASSLSGTSGGGKNF
>TRBV7-9|TRBJ2-3|TRBD2|NA
TGTGCCAGCAGCCCCCGACTAGCGGGAAACACAGATACGCAGTATTTT
CASSPRLAGNTDTQYF
>TRBV4-3|TRBJ1-6|NA|NA
TGCGCCAGCAGCCAAGGTCTCAGGGATAATTCACCCCTCCACTTT
CASSQGLRDNSPLHF
>TRBV7-8|TRBJ1-2|NA|few
TGTGCCAGCAGCTTAGCTCTACAGGGATATGGCTACACCTTC
CASSLALQGYGYTF
>TRBV29-1|TRBJ2-7|TRBD2|NA
TGCAGCGTTGAAGAAGGGCTAGCGGGAAGTAGGGACTTC
CSVEEGLAGSRDF
>TRBV19|TRBJ1-2|NA|once
TGTGCCAGTCAGACCGGGACAAAGAGTTATGGCTACACCTTC
CASQTGTKSYGYTF
>TRBV5-1|TRBJ2-3|NA|once
TGCGCCAGCAGCCTGCACGGACAGAGCACAGATACGCAGTATTTT
CASSLHGQSTDTQYF
>TRBV24-1|TRBJ2-3|TRBD2|few
TGTGCCACCCCCTCGCGGGGGAAAGTCGGCGCGGGACTTTTGGGGGGCACAGATACGCAGTATTTT
CATPSRGKVGAGLLGGTDTQYF
>TRBV5-1|TRBJ1-3|NA|NA
TGCGCCAGCAGAAGGACACTTTTCTCTGGAAACACCATATATTTT
CASRRTLFSGNTIYF
>TRBV3-1/TRBV3-2|TRBJ1-1|TRBD1|few
TGTGCCAGCAGCCACCACAGGGGCGACACTGAAGCTTTCTTT
CASSHHRGDTEAFF
>TRBV6-5|TRBJ2-7|NA|once
TGTGCCACCAAAAACTACGAGCAGTACTTC
CATKNYEQYF
>TRBV5-6|TRBJ2-5|TRBD2|NA
TGTGCCAGCAGCTTTTTTAGCGGGGCGCAAGAGACCCAGTACTTC
CASSFFSGAQETQYF
>TRBV5-1|TRBJ2-2|NA|NA
TGCGCCAGCAGCTTGTTCTCAGGGAACACCGGGGAGCTGTTTTTT
CASSLFSGNTGELFF
>TRBV2|TRBJ1-4|NA|NA
TGTGCCAGCAGCCAGGGTAATTGGGAAAAACTGTTTTTT
CASSQGNWEKLFF
>TRBV13|TRBJ1-2|TRBD1|NA
TGTGCCAGCAGCCCCGGACAGGGCGCTTTAGAGGGCTACACCTTC
CASSPGQGALEGYTF
>TRBV6-5|TRBJ1-5|TRBD1|NA
TGTGCCAGCAGTTACTCGAGAGGGGGCCATCAGCCCCAGCATTTT
CASSYSRGGHQPQHF
>TRBV7-2|TRBJ1-3|NA|NA
TGTGCCAGCAGCTTATCCCCAGGCCCGGCTGGAAACACCATATATTTT
CASSLSPGPAGNTIYF
>TRBV6-5|TRBJ2-7|TRBD1|NA
TGTGCCAGCAGTCCCGGGACAGGGGGCCGCGAGCAGTACTTC
CASSPGTGGREQYF
>TRBV18|TRBJ1-6|NA|once
TGTGCCAGCTCACCGGACACCTACAATTCACCCCTCCACTTT
CASSPDTYNSPLHF
>TRBV6-5|TRBJ1-1|NA|NA
TGTGCCAGCAAGATTGACAACCCGAACACTGAAGCTTTCTTT
CASKIDNPNTEAFF
>TRBV27|TRBJ1-1|NA|NA
TGTGCCAGCAGTTTCCTCACAGGGATCACTGAAGCTTTCTTT
CASSFLTGITEAFF
>TRBV7-2|TRBJ2-7|NA|NA
TGTGCCAGCAGCTTAGCGCGGGAATCCTACGAGCAGTACTTC
CASSLARESYEQYF
>TRBV19|TRBJ1-2|TRBD1|once
TGTGCCAGTAGTGCCGACAGGGTATATGGCTACACCTTC
CASSADRVYGYTF
>TRBV27|TRBJ1-6|TRBD1|NA
TGTGCCAGCAGTTTATACCCCCCCGCGACAGGGATCCAATACTCACCCCTCCACTTT
CASSLYPPATGIQYSPLHF
>TRBV7-9|TRBJ2-7|NA|NA
TGTGCCAGCAGCTTTCCAGGGGCAAAAGGAACCTACGAGCAGTACTTC
CASSFPGAKGTYEQYF
>TRBV11-2|TRBJ1-1|NA|few
TGTGCCAGCAGCTTAGTTTCTGGGGCCGAAGCTTTCTTT
CASSLVSGAEAFF
>TRBV29-1|TRBJ1-1|NA|NA
TGCAGCGCTCCGGGTGGAACTGAAGCTTTCTTT
CSAPGGTEAFF
>TRBV5-1|TRBJ1-4|NA|NA
TGCGCCAGCAGCAAGGGGGGGAATAATGAAAAACTGTTTTTT
CASSKGGNNEKLFF
>TRBV3-1/TRBV3-2|TRBJ1-2|TRBD1|NA
TGTGCCAGCAGCCAGCCGGACAGGCCAGGAGTCTACACCTTC
CASSQPDRPGVYTF
>TRBV30|TRBJ1-1|NA|NA
TGTGCCTGGAGCCTTGAGGGTTCAACTGAAGCTTTCTTT
CAWSLEGSTEAFF
>TRBV5-8|TRBJ1-4|TRBD1|NA
TGTGCCAGCAGCACCGGACAGGGTAATGAAAAACTGTTTTTT
CASSTGQGNEKLFF
>TRBV11-3|TRBJ2-3|NA|few
TGTGCCAGCTCCCAGCCCAAACGGGGACTCACAGATACGCAGTATTTT
CASSQPKRGLTDTQYF
>TRBV10-2|TRBJ2-3|TRBD2|NA
TGCGCCAGCTCGACTGGACTAGCACTAAGCACAGATACGCAGTATTTT
CASSTGLALSTDTQYF
>TRBV3-1/TRBV3-2|TRBJ2-1|NA|NA
TGTGCCAGCAGCCAAGTCGGGAGTAAGGACAATGAGCAGTTCTTC
CASSQVGSKDNEQFF
>TRBV6-1|TRBJ2-7|TRBD1|NA
TGTGCCAGCAGGGAAGCCGGGACAGGGGACGAGCAGTACTTC
CASREAGTGDEQYF
>TRBV9|TRBJ1-1|NA|NA
TGTGCCAGCAGCGTAGGCGGGCAAACTGAAGCTTTCTTT
CASSVGGQTEAFF
>TRBV19|TRBJ1-2|TRBD1|NA
TGTGCCAGTAGTAGGACAGGGAGTGGCTACACCTTC
CASSRTGSGYTF
>TRBV30|TRBJ2-7|TRBD1|NA
TGTGCCTGGAGTCCGGGACAGGGGGCTAGGGAGCAGTACTTC
CAWSPGQGAREQYF
>TRBV30|TRBJ2-7|TRBD1|once
TGTGCCTGGAGTGTGACAGGGGCAGAAGTCCACGAGCAGTACTTC
CAWSVTGAEVHEQYF
>TRBV10-2|TRBJ1-2|NA|NA
TGCGCCAGCAGTGAGGCGTATGGCTACACCTTC
CASSEAYGYTF
>TRBV19|TRBJ2-5|TRBD2|NA
TGTGCCAGTAGTATTGGGACTAGCGCCGGAGAGACCCAGTACTTC
CASSIGTSAGETQYF
>TRBV7-9|TRBJ1-5|NA|NA
TGTGCCAGCAGCTTACTGGGGGCGAGCAATCAGCCCCAGCATTTT
CASSLLGASNQPQHF
>TRBV7-9|TRBJ2-1|TRBD2|NA
TGTGCCAGCAGCCTCCCAGCGGGGGGGGAATTAAATGAGCAGTTCTTC
CASSLPAGGELNEQFF
>TRBV19|TRBJ2-2|NA|NA
TGTGCCAGTAGTTGGGCAGCGGGCAGCACCGGGGAGCTGTTTTTT
CASSWAAGSTGELFF
>TRBV4-1|TRBJ2-7|TRBD2|NA
TGCGCCAGCAGCCAAGCCCCGGGACTAGCGGGAGTCGAGCAGTACTTC
CASSQAPGLAGVEQYF